This T cell receptor (beta chain) was recorded in a study of cytomegalovirus exposure and HLA in healthy donors. Points from the study as a whole: Trimming of TCR beta V- and J-genes showed a link, identified in a later analysis, to a missense DCLRE1C variant.

Vbeta (60) and Jbeta (13) primers were used in the PCR. TCRdb's copy holds only in-frame clones and misses some; the assay was immunoSEQ multiplex PCR. The table records 110,000 to 150,000 clones, 78% of them present only once. Looked up from germline, CDR1 is SEHNR and CDR2 is FQNEAQ (reference sequence). This CDR3 spans 15 amino acids. Notes on this clone: What it recognizes is unknown. A junction boundary mismatches the germline segment, possibly from a read error.

What was sequenced was PBMCs. The receptor comes from a female donor in good health and CMV-seronegative. This chain uses TRBV7-9 with TRBJ1-4; D may be TRBD1 (5 bases). CDR3: CSSSEGHAGNEKLFF. CDR3 nucleotide sequence: TGTTCCAGCAGCGAAGGACACGCGGGAAATGAAAAACTGTTTTTT. Drawing the rest from reference TRBV7-9 and TRBJ1-4, the complete variable domain is DTGVSQNPRHKITKRGQNVTFRCDPISEHNRLYWYRQTLGQGPEFLTYFQNEAQLEKSRLLSDRFSAERPKGSFSTLEIQRTEQGDSAMYLCSSSEGHAGNEKLFFGSGTQLSVL.